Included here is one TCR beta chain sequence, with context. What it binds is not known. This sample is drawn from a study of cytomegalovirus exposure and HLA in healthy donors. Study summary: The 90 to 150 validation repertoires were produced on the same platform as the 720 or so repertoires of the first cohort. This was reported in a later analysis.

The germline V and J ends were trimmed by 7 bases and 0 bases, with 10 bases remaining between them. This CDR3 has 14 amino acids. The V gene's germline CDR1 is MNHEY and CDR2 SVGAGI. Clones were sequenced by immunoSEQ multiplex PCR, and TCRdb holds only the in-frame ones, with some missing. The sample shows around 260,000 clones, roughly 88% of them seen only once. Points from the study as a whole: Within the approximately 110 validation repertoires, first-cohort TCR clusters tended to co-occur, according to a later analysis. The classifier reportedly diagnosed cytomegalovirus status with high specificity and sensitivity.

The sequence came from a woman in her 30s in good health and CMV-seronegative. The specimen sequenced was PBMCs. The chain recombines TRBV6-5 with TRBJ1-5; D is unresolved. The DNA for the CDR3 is TGTGCCAGCAAAATCAGGAATAGCAATCAGCCCCAGCATTTT. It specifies CASKIRNSNQPQHF.